The sequence of this TCR beta chain was determined in a study of T-cell memory formation after mild COVID-19. About the study: Most TCR clusters belonged to a single donor.

This clonotype was picked up many times. The antigen is undetermined. Whole-study results and caveats: The study found balanced CD4/CD8 in clones contracting day 15 to 85 and a CD4+ lean in later expanders. Some responding clones appeared in pre-infection memory, suggesting cross-reactive memory joined.

5'RACE with constant-segment primers built TCRalpha and TCRbeta cDNA libraries with UMIs. TCRdb used MiXCR to reprocess the 5' RACE reads, holding one entry per CDR3 protein. Of just over 300,000 distinct CDR3 sequences detected, roughly a fifth appear once; the ten largest clones hold roughly 21%. Germline-derived CDR1 and CDR2 are MGHRA and YSYEKL. V was clipped by 4 bases and J by 2 bases, with 17 bases between them. The CDR3 runs to 16 residues. The sequenced material came from PBMCs or a T cell subset sorted from them (not recorded which). The rearrangement joins TRBV4-1 to TRBJ1-1; weak D call: TRBD1 (5 bases). The receptor comes from a man younger than 30 who had mild COVID-19 (a few samples of this study predate the infection). Cell type and time point are not known. CDR3 DNA sequence: TGCGCCAGCAGCCGCCTCCCCCAGACAGTAAACACTGAAGCTTTCTTT. Its protein is CASSRLPQTVNTEAFF.